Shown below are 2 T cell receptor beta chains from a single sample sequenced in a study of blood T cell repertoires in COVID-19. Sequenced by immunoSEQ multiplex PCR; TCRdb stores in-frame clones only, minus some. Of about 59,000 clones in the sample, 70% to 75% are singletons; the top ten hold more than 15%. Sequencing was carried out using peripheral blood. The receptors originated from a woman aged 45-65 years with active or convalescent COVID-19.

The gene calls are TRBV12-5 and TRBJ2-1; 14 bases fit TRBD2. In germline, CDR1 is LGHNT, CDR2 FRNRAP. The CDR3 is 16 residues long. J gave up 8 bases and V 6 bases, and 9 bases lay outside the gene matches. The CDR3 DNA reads TGTGCTAGTGGCCAGGGACTAGCGGGAGTTCGGGATGAGCAGTTCTTC. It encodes CASGQGLAGVRDEQFF. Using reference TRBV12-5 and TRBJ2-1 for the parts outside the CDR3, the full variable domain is DARVTQTPRHKVTEMGQEVTMRCQPILGHNTVFWYRQTMMQGLELLAYFRNRAPLDDSGMPKDRFSAEMPDATLATLKIQPSEPRDSAVYFCASGQGLAGVRDEQFFGPGTRLTVL.

CDR3 bases: TGCAGCGTTGTCCAGGGGACAGATACGCAGTATTTT. Amino acid sequence: CSVVQGTDTQYF. The chain combines TRBV29-1 with TRBJ2-3; tentative D call: TRBD1 (6 bases). This CDR3 is built from 12 residues. Germline V lookup: CDR1 SQVTM, CDR2 ANQGSEA. Trimming took off 4 bases at V and 3 bases at J, with 8 bases between the two ends.